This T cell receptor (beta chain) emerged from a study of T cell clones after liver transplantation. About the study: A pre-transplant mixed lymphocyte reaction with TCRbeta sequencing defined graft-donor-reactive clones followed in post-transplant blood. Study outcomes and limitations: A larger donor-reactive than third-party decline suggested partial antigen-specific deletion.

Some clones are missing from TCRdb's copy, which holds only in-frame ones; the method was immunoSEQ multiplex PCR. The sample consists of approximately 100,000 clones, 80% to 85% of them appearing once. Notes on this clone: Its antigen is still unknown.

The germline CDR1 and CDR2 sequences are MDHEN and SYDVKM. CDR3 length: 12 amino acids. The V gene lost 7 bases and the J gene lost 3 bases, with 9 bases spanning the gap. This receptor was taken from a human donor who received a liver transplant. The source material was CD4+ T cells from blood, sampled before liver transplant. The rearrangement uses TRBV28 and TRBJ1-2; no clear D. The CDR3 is CASTGRYYGYTF. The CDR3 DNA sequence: TGTGCCAGCACTGGCCGATACTATGGCTACACCTTC.